This section outlines one T cell receptor beta chain sequence together with its context. Its antigen is not identified. The data stem from a study of T cell responses to AZD1222 COVID-19 vaccine. Study at large: Second doses at about 4 or about 12 weeks were pooled. The study, taken as a whole, reports: Seropositive status at baseline applied to only five to seven AZD1222 recipients. There were vaccine-associated CD4 TCRs across spike, dominant at 160-218 and 743-854.

Profiling relied on immunoSEQ multiplex PCR, and the TCRdb table lists in-frame clones only, not all of them. The repertoire holds under 95,000 clones, with approximately 90% as singletons. Germline CDR1 SGHTS, CDR2 YDEGEE. The CDR3 has 17 amino acids. The V end lost 0 bases, the J end lost 0 bases, and 13 bases lay between the germline ends. The source of this sequence is an adult in good health. The V gene is TRBV5-8, the J gene TRBJ1-3; D might be TRBD1 (5 bases). This specimen was peripheral blood, taken on day 0 of AZD1222 vaccination. CDR3 sequence: CASSLGGGAASGNTIYF. CDR3 nucleotide sequence: TGTGCCAGCAGCTTGGGGGGGGGAGCTGCCTCTGGAAACACCATATATTTT. The full variable domain, completed using reference TRBV5-8 and TRBJ1-3, is EAGVTQSPTHLIKTRGQQATLRCSPISGHTSVYWYQQALGLGLQFLLWYDEGEERNRGNFPPRFSGRQFPNYSSELNVNALELEDSALYLCASSLGGGAASGNTIYFGEGSWLTVV.